The TCR beta chain described here comes from a study of shared T cell receptors in the human thymus. Clones were sequenced by immunoSEQ multiplex PCR, and TCRdb holds only the in-frame ones, with some missing. Here the sample spans about 500,000 clones, 75% to 85% being singletons. The CDR3 runs to 19 residues. Trimming removed 0 bases at V and 0 bases at J, with 15 bases between. Germline lookup yields CDR1 ENHRY and CDR2 SYGVKD. The data also belong to a second study, concerning human thymus T cells. That paper states: During corrective heart surgery, resections were taken, and the thymus tissue came from them.

What was sequenced was thymocytes. The receptor's source is a boy younger than two with a congenital heart defect. The J gene is TRBJ2-6, the V gene TRBV10-3; TRBD1 is a possible D gene (5 bases). CDR3 sequence: CAISESKGSPLSGANVLTF. The DNA for the CDR3 is TGTGCCATCAGTGAGTCGAAGGGGTCTCCCCTCTCTGGGGCCAACGTCCTGACTTTC.